The 25 T cell receptor beta chains below come from one sample, sequenced in a study of cytomegalovirus exposure and HLA in healthy donors (dated by TCRdb to about 2017). Preparation of the library involved the immunoSEQ multiplex PCR assay. For the multiplex PCR, a mixture combining 60 forward primers for TCR Vbeta segments and 13 reverse primers for TCR Jbeta segments was used. Imported from immuneACCESS, the table was reduced by TCRdb to in-frame sequences with V and J called. These copies leave out some clones; in studies compared against another copy, an unresolved V gene accounts for under half, and the cause of the remainder is not known. This sample is represented by roughly 250,000 clones; roughly 81% of them were singletons. The top ten constitute roughly 2% of the sample. Sequences were obtained from PBMCs. The receptors derive from a woman in her thirties or forties in good health and CMV-seropositive.

The chain links TRBV11-2 to TRBJ1-5, with 7 bases that match TRBD1. Germline values: CDR1 SGHAT, CDR2 FQNNGV. CDR3 length: 15 residues. Trimming cost V 5 bases and J 6 bases; bases outside gene matches: 10. The CDR3 DNA sequence: TGTGCCAGCAGCCCCGAGGGGGCGGGGGGTCAGCCCCAGCATTTT. Translated, it gives CASSPEGAGGQPQHF.

The V and J genes are TRBV19 and TRBJ2-7; possibly TRBD1 for D (6 bases). The CDR3 has 14 residues. CDR1 and CDR2 (germline): LNHDA, SQIVND (reference sequence). The germline V and J ends were trimmed by 5 bases and 2 bases, with 13 bases remaining between them. CDR3 bases: TGTGCCAGTAGTGCGACCGGGACAACCTACGAGCAGTACTTC. As protein: CASSATGTTYEQYF. The variable domain in full, with the rest retrieved from reference TRBV19 and TRBJ2-7, is DGGITQSPKYLFRKEGQNVTLSCEQNLNHDAMYWYRQDPGQGLRLIYYSQIVNDFQKGDIAEGYSVSREKKESFPLTVTSAQKNPTAFYLCASSATGTTYEQYFGPGTRLTVT.

The chain is built from TRBV4-3 and TRBJ1-3, with 7 bases that match TRBD1. Per the germline V gene, CDR1 is LGHNA and CDR2 is YSLEER. This CDR3 contains 15 residues. After removal of 0 bases from V and 8 bases from J, the junction contained 7 bases not matched to a gene. CDR3 coding DNA: TGCGCCAGCAGCCAAGATACAGGGGCAATGGACACCATATATTTT. Amino acids: CASSQDTGAMDTIYF.

This chain links TRBV7-8 with TRBJ1-1; 7 nucleotides line up with TRBD1. Trimming at V came to 5 bases and at J to 11 bases, leaving 8 bases not matched to a gene. Looked up from germline, CDR1 is SGHVS and CDR2 is FQNEAQ. The CDR3 spans 12 residues. The CDR3 loop reads CASSPQDRLAFF. CDR3 sequence (DNA): TGTGCCAGCAGCCCCCAGGACAGGCTCGCTTTCTTT.

The J gene is TRBJ1-1, the V gene TRBV15; tentative D call: TRBD1 (5 bases). Trimming pared 1 base from V and 3 bases from J, leaving 9 bases between. Germline V gives CDR1 LNHNV, CDR2 YYDKDF (reference sequence). The CDR3 extends over 14 amino acids. CDR3 DNA: TGTGCCACCAGCAGAGGGGGCTGGTACACTGAAGCTTTCTTT. It translates to CATSRGGWYTEAFF.

V is TRBV12-5 and J is TRBJ1-1; tentatively, D is TRBD1 (5 bases). This CDR3 comprises 16 residues. Trimming cost V 0 bases and J 5 bases, with 16 bases left between them. From germline, CDR1 is LGHNT and CDR2 FRNRAP. CDR3 in amino acids: CASGLVHGQGTTEAFF. CDR3 bases: TGTGCTAGTGGTTTGGTACATGGGCAGGGTACAACTGAAGCTTTCTTT.

The J gene is TRBJ2-7, the V gene TRBV10-3; a possible D gene is TRBD1 (5 bases). The ends were cut back, 5 bases at V and 4 bases at J, with 9 bases in the middle. This CDR3 spans 12 amino acids. Per germline, CDR1 ENHRY and CDR2 SYGVKD. This CDR3 reads CAISKDTYEQYF. The DNA for the CDR3 is TGTGCCATCAGTAAGGACACATACGAGCAGTACTTC.

The CDR3 nucleotides are TGTGCCAGCAGGCGCCGACAGGGGAGTGAAAAACTGTTTTTT. It translates to CASRRRQGSEKLFF. The chain recombines TRBV11-1 with TRBJ1-4; 8 bases line up with TRBD1. The CDR3 is 14 residues long. The germline V gene encodes CDR1 SGHAT and CDR2 FQDESV (reference sequence). With 6 bases clipped from V and 7 bases from J, the junction kept 7 bases outside the gene matches.

The chain employs TRBV18 and TRBJ2-6; no clear D. CDR3 size: 17 residues. Trimming took off 1 base at V and 0 bases at J, with 10 bases between the two ends. Germline CDR1 KGHSH, CDR2 LQKENI. The CDR3 sequence is CASSPLLSPSGANVLTF. DNA of the CDR3: TGTGCCAGCTCACCACTTTTATCTCCCTCTGGGGCCAACGTCCTGACTTTC.

V gene TRBV30 combines with J gene TRBJ2-7; possible D gene TRBD2, 6 bases. Trimming stripped 2 bases from V and 7 bases from J, with 15 bases between. CDR3 length: 13 amino acids. The germline V gene has CDR1 GTSNPN and CDR2 SVGIG (reference sequence). The CDR3 DNA reads TGTGCCTGGAGTTTGATTAATGGGGGGGAGCAGTACTTC. Its protein is CAWSLINGGEQYF.

The chain couples TRBV6-1 to TRBJ1-2; no definite D call. The CDR3 sequence is 12 residues long. Germline V CDR1 and CDR2: MNHNS, SASEGT. V gave up 8 bases and J gave up 7 bases, with 14 bases separating them. The CDR3 nucleotides are TGTGCCAGCGGAGAAACTGGCCTTGGCTACACCTTC. Its protein product is CASGETGLGYTF.

This clone was counted only a few times. The chain carries TRBV7-9 and TRBJ2-7; TRBD1 might be the D (5 bases). Germline V gene data show CDR1 as SEHNR and CDR2 as FQNEAQ (reference sequence). V was pared by 4 bases and J by 0 bases, with 7 bases between. CDR3 size: 13 residues. This CDR3 reads CASSSGISYEQYF. The CDR3, as DNA: TGTGCCAGCAGCTCAGGGATCTCCTACGAGCAGTACTTC.

This chain uses TRBV28 with TRBJ1-2; the D is unclear. The CDR3 runs to 16 residues. Germline assignment: CDR1 MDHEN and CDR2 SYDVKM. V was clipped by 3 bases and J by 1 base, with 15 bases between them. CDR3 bases: TGTGCCAGCAGTTTGGGCAACCCGGGAGATAACTATGGCTACACCTTC. It yields the protein CASSLGNPGDNYGYTF.

The chain combines TRBV7-8 with TRBJ2-7; a weak D match, TRBD1 (6 bases). The CDR3 has 14 residues. V was clipped by 6 bases and J by 1 base, with 13 bases between them. Germline-derived CDR1 and CDR2 are SGHVS and FQNEAQ. The CDR3 spells CASRRGQNSYEQYF. CDR3 sequence (DNA): TGTGCCAGCAGACGCGGACAGAATTCCTACGAGCAGTACTTC.

This clone was recorded once. The chain's CDR3 is CASSLPSGRAGELFF. DNA for the CDR3: TGTGCCAGCAGCTTACCAAGCGGGAGAGCCGGGGAGCTGTTTTTT. The V and J genes are TRBV7-8 and TRBJ2-2, with 8 bases aligning to TRBD2. Germline-derived CDR1 and CDR2 are SGHVS and FQNEAQ. J gave up 6 bases and V 2 bases, and 5 bases lay outside the gene matches. CDR3 length: 15 amino acids.

The chain carries TRBV7-2 and TRBJ1-1; 9 nucleotides agree with TRBD1. CDR1 is SGHTA and CDR2 is FQGNSA in the germline V gene. The CDR3 is 13 residues long. The trim removed 5 bases at V and 10 bases at J, leaving 8 bases unmatched. The CDR3 DNA reads TGTGCCAGCAGCCTAGGGACAGGGAGAGTAGCTTTCTTT. As protein: CASSLGTGRVAFF.

This clone has more than one count but fewer than ten. V is TRBV5-4 and J is TRBJ1-1; D is perhaps TRBD1 (6 bases). V was trimmed by 6 bases and J by 5 bases, leaving 14 bases between them. Per the germline V gene, CDR1 is SGHNT and CDR2 is YYREEE (reference sequence). This CDR3 has 13 residues. The CDR3 reads CASKGGTETEAFF. The CDR3 DNA sequence: TGTGCCAGCAAAGGGGGAACGGAGACTGAAGCTTTCTTT. Combining the CDR3 with reference TRBV5-4 and TRBJ1-1 gives the whole variable domain ETGVTQSPTHLIKTRGQQVTLRCSSQSGHNTVSWYQQALGQGPQFIFQYYREEENGRGNFPPRFSGLQFPNYSSELNVNALELDDSALYLCASKGGTETEAFFGQGTRLTVV.

The V call is TRBV6-1, the J call TRBJ2-5; a possible D gene is TRBD2 (6 bases). There are 15 residues in the CDR3. Germline V gene data show CDR1 as MNHNS and CDR2 as SASEGT. Trimming pared 2 bases from V and 5 bases from J, leaving 15 bases between. The CDR3 here is CASSEQGLAGETQYF. CDR3 sequence (DNA): TGTGCCAGCAGTGAACAGGGACTCGCTGGGGAGACCCAGTACTTC.

The chain uses TRBV10-3 and TRBJ2-1; TRBD2 aligns across 13 bases. This CDR3 region has 15 residues. V trimming: 6 bases; J trimming: 7 bases; junction bases outside the gene matches: 6. The germline V gene has CDR1 ENHRY and CDR2 SYGVKD. CDR3 region: CAISNGLAGVNEQFF. CDR3 nucleotides: TGTGCCATCAGCAATGGACTAGCGGGAGTTAATGAGCAGTTCTTC.

This sequence joins TRBV7-9 and TRBJ1-4, with D uncertain. Germline assignment: CDR1 SEHNR and CDR2 FQNEAQ (reference sequence). The CDR3 consists of 18 residues. Trimming took off 1 base at V and 0 bases at J, with 15 bases between the two ends. The CDR3 protein is CASSLGRSALATNEKLFF. The CDR3 region has the DNA TGTGCCAGCAGCTTAGGTCGCAGCGCCCTTGCAACTAATGAAAAACTGTTTTTT. The variable domain in full, completed from reference TRBV7-9 and TRBJ1-4, reads DTGVSQNPRHKITKRGQNVTFRCDPISEHNRLYWYRQTLGQGPEFLTYFQNEAQLEKSRLLSDRFSAERPKGSFSTLEIQRTEQGDSAMYLCASSLGRSALATNEKLFFGSGTQLSVL.

This clone was recorded once. The chain links TRBV5-1 to TRBJ2-7; D gene unclear. Per the germline V gene, CDR1 is SGHRS and CDR2 is YFSETQ. This CDR3 has 11 residues. The germline V and J ends were trimmed by 1 base and 5 bases, with 4 bases remaining between them. CDR3 nucleotide sequence: TGCGCCAGCAGCTTGTTCAACGAGCAGTACTTC. This gives the protein CASSLFNEQYF.

The sample holds a few counts of this clone. The genes are TRBV7-2 and TRBJ1-1, with D tentatively TRBD1 (5 bases). Germline assignment: CDR1 SGHTA and CDR2 FQGNSA. Trimming removed 6 bases from V and 0 bases from J, with 8 bases in between. This CDR3 has 13 amino acids. The CDR3 bases are TGTGCCAGCAGGTTACAGGTGAACACTGAAGCTTTCTTT. It codes for CASRLQVNTEAFF.

This chain joins TRBV4-3 and TRBJ1-2, with a tentative D call TRBD1 (5 bases). Germline lookup yields CDR1 LGHNA and CDR2 YSLEER. This CDR3 is 15 amino acids long. V shed 0 bases and J shed 8 bases, with 16 bases lying between them. The CDR3 is CASSQDMEGLGGYTF. In DNA form, the CDR3 reads TGCGCCAGCAGCCAAGATATGGAGGGGCTAGGAGGCTACACCTTC.

This clone occurred a few times. Other DNA sequences in this sample translate to the same CDR3. The J gene is TRBJ2-3, the V gene TRBV5-1; TRBD1 aligns across 9 bases. From germline, CDR1 is SGHRS and CDR2 YFSETQ. V was clipped by 2 bases and J by 4 bases; unmatched bases: 5. The CDR3 has 15 residues. The CDR3 loop is CASSLGQGRADTQYF. The CDR3 nucleotides read TGCGCCAGCAGCTTAGGACAGGGGCGCGCAGATACGCAGTATTTT.

The rearrangement joins TRBV7-8 to TRBJ2-7; 13 positions agree with TRBD2. Per germline, CDR1 SGHVS and CDR2 FQNEAQ. V lost 4 bases to trimming and J lost 6 bases; unmatched junction nucleotides: 6. The CDR3 has 15 residues. The DNA of the CDR3 is TGTGCCAGCAGCTACGGACTAGCGGGAGTTCCCGAGCAGTACTTC. Its protein product is CASSYGLAGVPEQYF.